This TCR beta chain was identified during a study of T cells in Graves' hyperthyroidism and ophthalmopathy. Amplified TCR beta CDR3 regions derived from RNA transcripts. The TCR CDR3 was amplified in a first-round RT-PCR using the HTBI primer set. Each CDR3 protein gets one entry after TCRdb re-called the multiplex PCR reads with MiXCR. The sample has approximately 400,000 distinct CDR3 sequences, approximately 17% seen once. Patients were excluded because of uncontrolled infection, other autoimmune disease, pregnancy or lactation. General study findings and limits: Most clonotypes expanded in thyroid above 0.001 were likewise present in blood.

Trimming removed 3 bases from V and 2 bases from J; junction bases left unmatched: 2. The CDR3 extends over 14 amino acids. Germline loops: CDR1 DFQATT, CDR2 SNEGSKA (reference sequence). The table lists this clonotype with many counts. Its antigen remains unknown. The receptor's source is a young man with Graves' ophthalmopathy. Sequenced material: blood. J is TRBJ2-3 and V is TRBV20-1; 10 bases align to TRBD2. CDR3 residues: CSASLAGVTDTQYF. DNA of the CDR3: TGCAGTGCTAGCCTAGCGGGGGTCACAGATACGCAGTATTTT.